This T cell receptor (beta chain) was profiled in a study of blood T cell repertoires in COVID-19. Turning to the study itself: Samples came from the United States, Italy and Spain, spanning acute and convalescent COVID-19.

Original data processing: Estimation of nucleated cell counts relied on the amplification of reference gene primers. Measured with immunoSEQ multiplex PCR; TCRdb has only the in-frame clones, and not every one. V and J calls plus clone size are reproduced from that table; the DNA served to infer D and trimming. The repertoire holds roughly 89,000 clones, with approximately 80% as singletons. This receptor was identified in a woman in her seventies with acute or convalescent COVID-19. Sequencing was done on a sample of peripheral blood.

CDR3 sequence (DNA): TGTGCCAGTAGTACGGGACTTAATTCACCCCTCCACTTT. Amino acids: CASSTGLNSPLHF. The chain has TRBV19 and TRBJ1-6; D is perhaps TRBD1 (5 bases). Germline CDR1 reads LNHDA; CDR2 reads SQIVND (reference sequence). The CDR3 consists of 13 residues. The V end lost 4 bases, the J end lost 6 bases, and 7 bases lay between the germline ends.